This T cell receptor beta chain was sequenced in a study of shared clonotypes between healthy human individuals. Study outcomes and limitations: Larger estimated richness was generally seen in naive subsets than in memory subsets.

Turning to this clone: Its antigen is still unknown.

Germline V gene data show CDR1 as ENHRY and CDR2 as SYGVKD. V was shortened by 4 bases and J by 8 bases, with 30 bases between the two germline ends. CDR3 length: 20 amino acids. The naive CD8 population came from CD45RO-negative cells selected for CCR7, without terminally differentiated effector memory CD45RA+ cells. At a deep level, the assay was run. Here immunoSEQ multiplex PCR was the method, and the copy in TCRdb shows in-frame clones only, minus some. The data show about 1.9 million clones, over 85% seen once. The source is a man aged 18 to 30 in good health. Some clones in this sample may be carry-over from other donors' samples. The chain joins TRBV10-3 to TRBJ2-6; possible D gene TRBD1, 5 bases. The source material was naive CD8+ T cells from PBMCs. CDR3 bases: TGTGCCATCAGTGGCCGTGGGGATTTACAGGACCGGTTAGGGACCAACGTCCTGACTTTC. Residues: CAISGRGDLQDRLGTNVLTF.